Listed here are 17 T cell receptor beta chains from one sample, sequenced in a study of graft-versus-host responses after intestinal transplantation. Some clones are missing from TCRdb's copy, which holds only in-frame ones; the method was immunoSEQ multiplex PCR. The top ten hold 1.2% of the sample, which has approximately 100,000 clones, approximately 94% seen once. These receptors are not linked to any known antigen. The specimen was unstimulated CD8+ T cells sorted from spleen or lymph node cells, collected before intestinal transplant. All receptors derive from a human donor who received an intestinal transplant.

In DNA form, the CDR3 reads TGCAGCGTTGAAAATTGGGGACGGACTAGCGGTAGTCCAGATACGCAGTATTTT. It translates to CSVENWGRTSGSPDTQYF. The V and J genes are TRBV29-1 and TRBJ2-3; 10 bases fit TRBD2. With V trimmed by 2 bases and J by 4 bases, 15 bases remained unmatched. This CDR3 has 18 amino acids. Germline values: CDR1 SQVTM, CDR2 ANQGSEA.

This chain links TRBV6-1 with TRBJ2-7; D might be TRBD2 (7 bases). CDR3 size: 15 residues. The germline V and J ends were trimmed by 1 base and 2 bases, with 12 bases remaining between them. Germline CDR1 MNHNS, CDR2 SASEGT. The CDR3 DNA reads TGTGCCAGCAGTGAAGGGGGGGGCCCCGCCTACGAGCAGTACTTC. It specifies CASSEGGGPAYEQYF.

The chain employs TRBV30 and TRBJ1-1, with D unresolved. CDR1 and CDR2 from the germline V gene are GTSNPN and SVGIG (reference sequence). The V and J ends lost 1 base and 8 bases respectively, with 11 bases between them. The length of the CDR3 is 12 residues. The CDR3 coding sequence is TGTGCCTGGAGTGCGAGCGAGGACGAAGCTTTCTTT. This codes for CAWSASEDEAFF.

The chain recombines TRBV5-1 with TRBJ1-1; no firm D call. The V gene lost 4 bases and the J gene lost 4 bases, with 11 bases spanning the gap. The CDR3 is 13 amino acids. From germline, CDR1 is SGHRS and CDR2 YFSETQ. CDR3 sequence (DNA): TGCGCCAGCAGCCCACCGGGCCGCACTGAAGCTTTCTTT. It codes for CASSPPGRTEAFF.

J is TRBJ2-7 and V is TRBV7-9; D possibly corresponds to TRBD2 (5 bases). With 6 bases removed from V and 2 bases from J, the gap between germline ends came to 11 bases. The CDR3 totals 13 residues. The germline CDR1 and CDR2 sequences are SEHNR and FQNEAQ (reference sequence). The CDR3 here is CASRGSGTYEQYF. CDR3 in DNA: TGTGCCAGCAGGGGGAGTGGAACCTACGAGCAGTACTTC.

The gene calls are TRBV15 and TRBJ2-1; a possible D gene is TRBD2 (6 bases). Trimming left V 3 bases short and J 8 bases short, with 17 bases between. The CDR3 covers 15 residues. Germline CDR1 reads LNHNV; CDR2 reads YYDKDF (reference sequence). The CDR3 DNA reads TGTGCCACCAGCAGTCATGATATCTCGGGGGATGAGCAGTTCTTC. It specifies CATSSHDISGDEQFF.

The count of this clone is one. The V call is TRBV6-1, the J call TRBJ2-1; D is perhaps TRBD1 (6 bases). The CDR3 length is 12 residues. Germline CDR1 is MNHNS and CDR2 is SASEGT. Trimming removed 8 bases at V and 5 bases at J, with 10 bases between. CDR3 coding DNA: TGTGCCAGCCAGGGGCTACACAATGAGCAGTTCTTC. Its translation is CASQGLHNEQFF.

The rearrangement uses TRBV4-1 and TRBJ1-1; D gene unclear. Germline V lookup: CDR1 MGHRA, CDR2 YSYEKL. V dropped 1 base and J dropped 6 bases, with 12 bases sitting between them. This CDR3 region has 14 residues. The chain's CDR3 is CASSQAGGPAEAFF. CDR3 coding DNA: TGCGCCAGCAGCCAAGCTGGAGGACCGGCTGAAGCTTTCTTT.

V is TRBV5-1 and J is TRBJ1-1; 9 positions agree with TRBD1. From germline, CDR1 is SGHRS and CDR2 YFSETQ. Unmatched junction bases numbered 4, after V lost 2 bases and J lost 5 bases. This CDR3 is built from 14 residues. The CDR3 reads CASSFGQGWTEAFF. The CDR3 DNA reads as TGCGCCAGCAGCTTTGGACAGGGGTGGACTGAAGCTTTCTTT.

The genes are TRBV6-5 and TRBJ1-6, with a possible D match to TRBD1 (5 bases). Looked up from germline, CDR1 is MNHEY and CDR2 is SVGAGI. Between the trimmed V and J ends, which lost 5 bases and 14 bases, there was a span of 10 bases. The CDR3 runs 11 residues. CDR3 sequence: CASSEEGTLHF. In DNA form, the CDR3 reads TGTGCCAGCAGTGAAGAGGGGACCCTCCACTTT.

This chain uses TRBV4-1 with TRBJ2-7; possibly TRBD1 for D (6 bases). In germline, CDR1 is MGHRA, CDR2 YSYEKL. The CDR3 runs 15 residues. V was shortened by 2 bases and J by 4 bases, with 15 bases between the two germline ends. In nucleotides, the CDR3 is TGCGCCAGCAGCCAACTCCTGGGCAGGGGATACGAGCAGTACTTC. It specifies CASSQLLGRGYEQYF.

The chain is built from TRBV6-1 and TRBJ2-6; the D is unclear. This CDR3 region has 17 residues. The germline V gene has CDR1 MNHNS and CDR2 SASEGT. Between the trimmed V and J ends, which lost 3 bases and 2 bases, there was a span of 14 bases. In DNA form, the CDR3 reads TGTGCCAGCAGTGATTTTCCTCTTGAGGCTGGGGCCAACGTCCTGACTTTC. Its protein product is CASSDFPLEAGANVLTF.

V is TRBV11-3 and J is TRBJ2-1; possible D gene TRBD2, 6 bases. CDR1 and CDR2 from the germline V gene are SGHNT and YENEEA. This CDR3 has 14 amino acids. Trimming shortened V by 0 bases and J by 9 bases, and 12 bases separated the two germline ends. CDR3 loop: CASSLDNREIEQFF. In DNA form, the CDR3 reads TGTGCCAGCAGCTTAGATAACCGGGAGATTGAGCAGTTCTTC.

V usage is TRBV6-6 and J usage is TRBJ1-1; D unclear. The germline gives CDR1 MNHNY, CDR2 SVGAGI (reference sequence). There are 13 residues in the CDR3. With 0 bases removed from V and 3 bases from J, the gap between germline ends came to 5 bases. The CDR3 protein is CASSYSEDTEAFF. The CDR3 bases are TGTGCCAGCAGTTACTCTGAGGACACTGAAGCTTTCTTT.

V is TRBV19 and J is TRBJ2-6, with a possible D match to TRBD2 (7 bases). Germline values: CDR1 LNHDA, CDR2 SQIVND (reference sequence). The CDR3 contains 18 residues. Trimming took off 3 bases at V and 4 bases at J, with 19 bases between the two ends. CDR3 in DNA: TGTGCCAGTAGTATTTCGAGGGGGGGTGTATCAGGGGCCAACGTCCTGACTTTC. The encoded protein is CASSISRGGVSGANVLTF. The full variable domain, completed using reference TRBV19 and TRBJ2-6, is DGGITQSPKYLFRKEGQNVTLSCEQNLNHDAMYWYRQDPGQGLRLIYYSQIVNDFQKGDIAEGYSVSREKKESFPLTVTSAQKNPTAFYLCASSISRGGVSGANVLTFGAGSRLTVL.

The chain joins TRBV15 to TRBJ1-5, with 8 bases lining up with TRBD1. The germline V gene has CDR1 LNHNV and CDR2 YYDKDF (reference sequence). The V gene end was trimmed by 8 bases and the J gene end by 3 bases; junction bases not matched to a gene: 6. CDR3 length: 14 residues. In DNA, the CDR3 is TGTGCCACCTCTATGGACAGGGACAATCAGCCCCAGCATTTT. Its protein product is CATSMDRDNQPQHF.

This sequence joins TRBV12-5 and TRBJ2-1; the D gene is possibly TRBD1 (5 bases). V lost 7 bases to trimming and J lost 8 bases, with 15 bases between them. Germline CDR1 reads LGHNT; CDR2 reads FRNRAP. The CDR3 is 13 residues long. CDR3 sequence reads: CASVPSGNHEQFF. The DNA for the CDR3 is TGTGCTAGTGTCCCCTCAGGGAACCATGAGCAGTTCTTC.